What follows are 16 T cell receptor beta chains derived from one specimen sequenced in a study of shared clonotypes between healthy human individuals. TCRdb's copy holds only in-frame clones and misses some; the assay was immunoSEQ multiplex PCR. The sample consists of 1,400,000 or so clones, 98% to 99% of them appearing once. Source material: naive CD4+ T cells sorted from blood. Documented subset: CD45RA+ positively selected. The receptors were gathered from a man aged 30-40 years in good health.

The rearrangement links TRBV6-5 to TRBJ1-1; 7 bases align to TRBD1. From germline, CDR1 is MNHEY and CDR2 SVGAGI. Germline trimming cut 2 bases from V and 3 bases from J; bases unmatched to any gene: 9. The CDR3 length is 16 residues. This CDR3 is CASSYDTTGRDTEAFF. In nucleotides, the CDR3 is TGTGCCAGCAGTTACGACACGACAGGGAGGGACACTGAAGCTTTCTTT.

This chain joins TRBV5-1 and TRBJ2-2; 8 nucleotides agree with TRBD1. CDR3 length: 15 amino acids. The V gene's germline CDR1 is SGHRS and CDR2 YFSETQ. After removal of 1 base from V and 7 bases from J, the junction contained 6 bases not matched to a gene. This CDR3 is CASSLHRGLDGELFF. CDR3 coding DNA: TGCGCCAGCAGCTTGCACAGGGGGTTGGACGGGGAGCTGTTTTTT.

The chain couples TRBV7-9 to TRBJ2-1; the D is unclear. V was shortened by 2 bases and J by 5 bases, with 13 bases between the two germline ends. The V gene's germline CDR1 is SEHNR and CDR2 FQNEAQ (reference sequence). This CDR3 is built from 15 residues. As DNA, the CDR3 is TGTGCCAGCAGCTTAAGGTTGTTAGTCGACAATGAGCAGTTCTTC. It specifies CASSLRLLVDNEQFF.

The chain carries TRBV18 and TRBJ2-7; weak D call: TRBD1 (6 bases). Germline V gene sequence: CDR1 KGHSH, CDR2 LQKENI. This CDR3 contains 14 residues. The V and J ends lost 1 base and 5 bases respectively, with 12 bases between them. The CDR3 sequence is CASSPLPGDHEQYF. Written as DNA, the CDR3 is TGTGCCAGCTCACCACTTCCAGGGGACCACGAGCAGTACTTC.

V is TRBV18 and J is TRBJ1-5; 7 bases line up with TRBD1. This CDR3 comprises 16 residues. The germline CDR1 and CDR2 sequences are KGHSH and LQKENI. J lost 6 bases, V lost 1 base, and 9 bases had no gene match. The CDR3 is CASSPLHGGGSQPQHF. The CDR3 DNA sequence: TGTGCCAGCTCACCACTTCACGGAGGGGGCAGTCAGCCCCAGCATTTT.

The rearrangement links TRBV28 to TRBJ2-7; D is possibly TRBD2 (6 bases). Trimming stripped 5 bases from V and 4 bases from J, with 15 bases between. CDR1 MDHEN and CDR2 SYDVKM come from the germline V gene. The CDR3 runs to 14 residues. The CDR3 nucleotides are TGTGCCAGCAGTGTCCGGGACTCTCGGTACGAGCAGTACTTC. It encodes CASSVRDSRYEQYF.

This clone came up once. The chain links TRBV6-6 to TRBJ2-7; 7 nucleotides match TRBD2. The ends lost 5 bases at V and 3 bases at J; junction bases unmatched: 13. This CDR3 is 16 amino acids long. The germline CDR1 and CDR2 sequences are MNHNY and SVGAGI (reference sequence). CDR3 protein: CASSTYPSGRIYEQYF. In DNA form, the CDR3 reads TGTGCCAGCAGTACCTACCCTAGCGGCAGAATCTACGAGCAGTACTTC.

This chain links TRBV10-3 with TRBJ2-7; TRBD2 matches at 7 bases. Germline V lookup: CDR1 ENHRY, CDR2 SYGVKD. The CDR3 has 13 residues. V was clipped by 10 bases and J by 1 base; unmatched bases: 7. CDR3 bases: TGTGCCACTAGGGGACTACCATCCTACGAGCAGTACTTC. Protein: CATRGLPSYEQYF.

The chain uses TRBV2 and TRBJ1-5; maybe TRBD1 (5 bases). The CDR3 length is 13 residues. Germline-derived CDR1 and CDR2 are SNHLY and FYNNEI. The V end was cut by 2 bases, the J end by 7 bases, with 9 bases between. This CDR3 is CASSEWQGQPQHF. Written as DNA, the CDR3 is TGTGCCAGCAGTGAATGGCAGGGCCAGCCCCAGCATTTT.

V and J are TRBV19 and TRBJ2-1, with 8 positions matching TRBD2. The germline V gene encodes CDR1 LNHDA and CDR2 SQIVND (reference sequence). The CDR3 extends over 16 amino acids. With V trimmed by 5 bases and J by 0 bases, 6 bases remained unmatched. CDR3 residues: CASSPVSGSSYNEQFF. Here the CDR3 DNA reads TGTGCCAGTAGTCCGGTGAGCGGGAGCTCCTACAATGAGCAGTTCTTC.

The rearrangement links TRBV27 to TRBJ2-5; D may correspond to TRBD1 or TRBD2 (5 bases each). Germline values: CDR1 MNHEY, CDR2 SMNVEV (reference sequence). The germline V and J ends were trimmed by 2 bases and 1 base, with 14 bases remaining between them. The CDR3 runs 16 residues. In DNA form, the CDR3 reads TGTGCCAGCAGTTTAAGAGGGGTAAGGGCCCAAGAGACCCAGTACTTC. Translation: CASSLRGVRAQETQYF.

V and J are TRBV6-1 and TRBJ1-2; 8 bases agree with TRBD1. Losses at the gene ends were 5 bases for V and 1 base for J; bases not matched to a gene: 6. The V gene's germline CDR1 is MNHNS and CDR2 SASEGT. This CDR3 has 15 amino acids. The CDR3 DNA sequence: TGTGCCAGCAGTAGACAGGGGATAGTTAACTATGGCTACACCTTC. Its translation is CASSRQGIVNYGYTF.

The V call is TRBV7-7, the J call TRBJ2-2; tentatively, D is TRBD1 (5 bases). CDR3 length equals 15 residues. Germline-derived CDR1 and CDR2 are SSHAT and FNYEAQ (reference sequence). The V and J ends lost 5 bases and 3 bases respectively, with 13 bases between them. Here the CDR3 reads CASSLRGQDTGELFF. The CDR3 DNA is TGTGCCAGCAGCCTTAGAGGACAAGACACCGGGGAGCTGTTTTTT.

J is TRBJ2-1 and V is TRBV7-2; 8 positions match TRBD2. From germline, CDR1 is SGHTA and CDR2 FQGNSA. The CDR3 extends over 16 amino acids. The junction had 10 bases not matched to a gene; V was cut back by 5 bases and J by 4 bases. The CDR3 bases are TGTGCCAGCAGCCTCCCCGGGACTAGGAGGTACAATGAGCAGTTCTTC. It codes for CASSLPGTRRYNEQFF. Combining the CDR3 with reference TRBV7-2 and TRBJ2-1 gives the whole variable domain GAGVSQSPSNKVTEKGKDVELRCDPISGHTALYWYRQSLGQGLEFLIYFQGNSAPDKSGLPSDRFSAERTGGSVSTLTIQRTQQEDSAVYLCASSLPGTRRYNEQFFGPGTRLTVL.

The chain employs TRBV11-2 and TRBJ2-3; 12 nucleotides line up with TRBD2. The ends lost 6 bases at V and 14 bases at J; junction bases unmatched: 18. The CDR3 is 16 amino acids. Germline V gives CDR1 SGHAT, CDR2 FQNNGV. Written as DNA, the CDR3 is TGTGCCAGCAGGACGTTACAGACTAGCGGGAGAGGGTGGGTGTATTTT. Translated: CASRTLQTSGRGWVYF. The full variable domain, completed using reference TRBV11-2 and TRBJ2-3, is EAGVAQSPRYKIIEKRQSVAFWCNPISGHATLYWYQQILGQGPKLLIQFQNNGVVDDSQLPKDRFSAERLKGVDSTLKIQPAKLEDSAVYLCASRTLQTSGRGWVYFGPGTRLTVL.

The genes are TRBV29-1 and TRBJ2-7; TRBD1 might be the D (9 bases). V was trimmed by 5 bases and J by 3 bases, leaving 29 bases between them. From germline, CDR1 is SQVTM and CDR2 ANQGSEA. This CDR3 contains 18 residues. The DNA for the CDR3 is TGCAGCGTTTTAGGCCGGGACAGGGTAACTAGCGGAAACTACGAGCAGTACTTC. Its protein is CSVLGRDRVTSGNYEQYF.